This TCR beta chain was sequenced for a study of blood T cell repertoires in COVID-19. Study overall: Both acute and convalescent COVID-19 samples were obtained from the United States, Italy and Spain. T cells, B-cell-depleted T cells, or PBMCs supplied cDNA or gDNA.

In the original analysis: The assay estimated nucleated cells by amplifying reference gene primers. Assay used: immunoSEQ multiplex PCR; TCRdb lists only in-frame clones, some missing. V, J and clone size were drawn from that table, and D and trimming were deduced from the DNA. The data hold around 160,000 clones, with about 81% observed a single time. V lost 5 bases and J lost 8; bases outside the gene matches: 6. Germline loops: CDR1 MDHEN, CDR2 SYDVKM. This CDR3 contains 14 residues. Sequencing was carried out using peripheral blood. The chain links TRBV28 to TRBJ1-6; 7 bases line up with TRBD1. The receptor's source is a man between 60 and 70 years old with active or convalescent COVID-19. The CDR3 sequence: CASSPTGDYSPLHF. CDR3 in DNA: TGTGCCAGCAGTCCTACAGGGGACTATTCACCCCTCCACTTT.